This TCR beta chain originates from a study of Ad26.COV2.S vaccination and SARS-CoV-2 variants. Turning to the study itself: Donor was one of the participants in the Ad26.COV2.S arm of the COV1001 trial. Each vaccinee took Ad26.COV2.S intramuscularly, once or twice 56 days apart.

Sequencing used immunoSEQ multiplex PCR; TCRdb keeps in-frame clones, though not all of them. The sample shows about 350,000 clones, roughly 90% of them seen only once. The treatment: roughly 18 received Ad26.COV2.S at low or high dose, single or two shots; roughly five received placebo; per-sample allocation not given. At day 63 after the first vaccine or placebo injection, samples were drawn. Cohort 1b enrolled adults aged 18-55 years in Boston. The vaccine antigen was prefusion-stabilized Wuhan SARS-CoV-2 spike. Germline CDR1 is MNHEY and CDR2 is SVGEGT. The V and J ends lost 5 bases and 5 bases, in that order; junction bases with no gene match: 4. The CDR3 has 14 residues.

The sequence was collected from a person between 18 and 65 years old who received the Ad26.COV2.S COVID-19 vaccine or a placebo. The chain uses TRBV6-2 or TRBV6-3 and TRBJ2-5; 11 nucleotides match TRBD2. The sequencing used peripheral blood, collected in a trial of Ad26.COV2.S vaccine versus placebo. CDR3 residues: CASSRLAGQETQYF. In DNA, the CDR3 is TGTGCCAGCAGTCGACTAGCGGGGCAGGAGACCCAGTACTTC.